The 24 T cell receptor beta chains below all came from one sample that was sequenced in a study of blood T cell repertoires in COVID-19 (dated by TCRdb to the early 2020s). The library was prepared using the immunoSEQ multiplex PCR assay. Here the immuneACCESS table is served through TCRdb, limited to in-frame sequences with V and J called. Missing clones are a known gap in these copies; in checked studies unresolved V genes cover under half, and the rest lacks a known reason. A total of around 250,000 clones appear in this sample, around 84% of them only once. The ten largest clones capture 1.5% to 2% of the sample. Material: PBMCs or T cells enriched from blood (not recorded which). These receptors were taken from a woman between 45 and 60 years old who had recovered from COVID-19.

This clone turned up a few times. This sequence joins TRBV7-9 and TRBJ1-1, with D maybe TRBD1 (5 bases). Germline assignment: CDR1 SEHNR and CDR2 FQNEAQ (reference sequence). CDR3 size: 14 residues. V lost 4 bases, J lost 5 bases, and 14 bases lay in between. The CDR3 region is CASSSSGWLTEAFF. The CDR3 DNA is TGTGCCAGCAGCTCGTCAGGGTGGTTAACTGAAGCTTTCTTT.

V gene TRBV7-2 combines with J gene TRBJ1-2; 9 bases are shared with TRBD1. The CDR3 has 16 residues. Losses at the gene ends were 5 bases for V and 7 bases for J; bases not matched to a gene: 14. The germline gives CDR1 SGHTA, CDR2 FQGNSA. The CDR3 is CASSHRTGATSGGYTF. The CDR3 DNA reads as TGTGCCAGCAGCCACCGGACAGGGGCCACCAGCGGTGGCTACACCTTC.

The rearrangement uses TRBV10-2 and TRBJ2-1; 11 bases line up with TRBD2. Germline-derived CDR1 and CDR2 are WSHSY and SAAADI. The CDR3 covers 15 residues. V dropped 3 bases and J dropped 6; count of bases not matched to a gene: 4. CDR3 DNA sequence: TGCGCCAGCAGTGATTTAGGACTAGCGGGCAATGAGCAGTTCTTC. It encodes CASSDLGLAGNEQFF.

In this sample, this clone turned up once. This rearrangement joins TRBV7-9 to TRBJ2-3; 11 bases map to TRBD2. There are 15 residues in the CDR3. V gave up 3 bases and J gave up 4 bases; unmatched junction bases: 3. The germline CDR1 and CDR2 sequences are SEHNR and FQNEAQ (reference sequence). In DNA, the CDR3 is TGTGCCAGCAGCTTCACACTAGCGGGGGCAGATACGCAGTATTTT. Translation: CASSFTLAGADTQYF.

V and J are TRBV12-5 and TRBJ2-2, with TRBD1 matching over 11 bases. V lost 1 base, J lost 6 bases, and 1 base stayed unmatched. The CDR3 is 15 residues long. Germline V gene data show CDR1 as LGHNT and CDR2 as FRNRAP. The CDR3 loop is CASGLGDRGSGELFF. In DNA, the CDR3 is TGTGCTAGTGGTTTGGGGGACAGGGGGTCCGGGGAGCTGTTTTTT. The entire variable domain, with the rest obtained from reference TRBV12-5 and TRBJ2-2, is as follows: DARVTQTPRHKVTEMGQEVTMRCQPILGHNTVFWYRQTMMQGLELLAYFRNRAPLDDSGMPKDRFSAEMPDATLATLKIQPSEPRDSAVYFCASGLGDRGSGELFFGEGSRLTVL.

V gene TRBV5-1 combines with J gene TRBJ2-1; D not certain. The CDR3 contains 14 residues. Germline V lookup: CDR1 SGHRS, CDR2 YFSETQ. Trimming took 0 bases from V and 5 from J, leaving 9 bases between them. CDR3 sequence reads: CASSLASLNNEQFF. In DNA form, the CDR3 reads TGCGCCAGCAGCTTGGCGTCACTAAACAATGAGCAGTTCTTC.

CDR3 sequence (DNA): TGTGCCAGCAGCTCGAGACAGGGGAGAGATACGCAGTATTTT. The encoded protein is CASSSRQGRDTQYF. This sequence joins TRBV11-3 and TRBJ2-3; 8 bases are a match to TRBD1. The CDR3 is 14 residues long. The V and J ends lost 4 bases and 5 bases, in that order; junction bases with no gene match: 5. From germline, CDR1 is SGHNT and CDR2 YENEEA.

The V gene is TRBV5-6, the J gene TRBJ2-1; 9 bases align to TRBD2. Germline V gives CDR1 SGHDT, CDR2 YYEEEE. The V and J ends lost 2 bases and 0 bases, in that order; junction bases with no gene match: 12. The CDR3 is 19 amino acids. The CDR3 DNA is TGTGCCAGCAGCTTTTATTCCCTAGCGGGACCCCACTCCTACAATGAGCAGTTCTTC. This gives the protein CASSFYSLAGPHSYNEQFF.

In nucleotides, the CDR3 is TGTGCTAGTGGTTTGCCCCAAGGGGGGACAGGGGGTAGCCTGTCCTACAATGAGCAGTTCTTC. This codes for CASGLPQGGTGGSLSYNEQFF. The rearrangement joins TRBV12-5 to TRBJ2-1, with 11 bases identical to TRBD1. J gave up 1 base and V 2 bases, and 16 bases lay outside the gene matches. The CDR3 is 21 residues long. Germline V gene data show CDR1 as LGHNT and CDR2 as FRNRAP. The variable domain in full, with the rest retrieved from reference TRBV12-5 and TRBJ2-1, is DARVTQTPRHKVTEMGQEVTMRCQPILGHNTVFWYRQTMMQGLELLAYFRNRAPLDDSGMPKDRFSAEMPDATLATLKIQPSEPRDSAVYFCASGLPQGGTGGSLSYNEQFFGPGTRLTVL.

This clone has only one observation. The gene calls are TRBV30 and TRBJ1-2; D ambiguous. Deletions cut 8 bases from V and 5 bases from J, with 3 bases between. The germline V gene has CDR1 GTSNPN and CDR2 SVGIG (reference sequence). The CDR3 has 8 residues. The CDR3 DNA follows: TGTGCCCATTATGGCTACACCTTC. Protein: CAHYGYTF.

The chain has TRBV2 and TRBJ1-2, with D perhaps TRBD1 (5 bases). With 3 bases removed from V and 7 bases from J, the gap between germline ends came to 12 bases. Germline V gene sequence: CDR1 SNHLY, CDR2 FYNNEI. The CDR3 totals 13 residues. CDR3 nucleotide sequence: TGTGCCAGCAGTGAGGGGCGGACCGGTGGCTACACCTTC. Translated: CASSEGRTGGYTF.

A few counts support this clone. The CDR3 loop reads CASSDKQSQPQHF. The CDR3 bases are TGTGCCAGCAGTGATAAACAGTCCCAGCCCCAGCATTTT. V gene TRBV2 combines with J gene TRBJ1-5; D is ambiguous. Trimming pared 3 bases from V and 7 bases from J, leaving 10 bases between. The CDR3 consists of 13 residues. From germline, CDR1 is SNHLY and CDR2 FYNNEI. Filled out from reference TRBV2 and TRBJ1-5, the complete variable domain reads EPEVTQTPSHQVTQMGQEVILRCVPISNHLYFYWYRQILGQKVEFLVSFYNNEISEKSEIFDDQFSVERPDGSNFTLKIRSTKLEDSAMYFCASSDKQSQPQHFGDGTRLSIL.

V gene TRBV15 combines with J gene TRBJ2-3; TRBD2 aligns across 10 bases. Germline CDR1 LNHNV, CDR2 YYDKDF (reference sequence). The junction had 14 bases not matched to a gene; V was cut back by 0 bases and J by 5 bases. The CDR3 covers 19 residues. CDR3: CATSRDLKDLAGVRDTQYF. CDR3 coding DNA: TGTGCCACCAGCAGAGATCTGAAAGATCTAGCGGGAGTTAGAGATACGCAGTATTTT.

This clone was picked up a small number of times. The rearrangement joins TRBV5-1 to TRBJ1-1, with 7 bases that match TRBD1. Per the germline V gene, CDR1 is SGHRS and CDR2 is YFSETQ. With V trimmed by 2 bases and J by 5 bases, 9 bases remained unmatched. This CDR3 comprises 15 residues. This CDR3 is CASSFEGAQGTEAFF. In DNA form, the CDR3 reads TGCGCCAGCAGCTTTGAGGGGGCTCAAGGGACTGAAGCTTTCTTT.

The chain is built from TRBV5-4 and TRBJ2-3; a possible D gene is TRBD2 (7 bases). Germline values: CDR1 SGHNT, CDR2 YYREEE (reference sequence). The CDR3 is 14 residues long. V lost 0 bases to trimming and J lost 11 bases, with 16 bases between them. The CDR3 region is CASSLGEGVRMQYF. DNA of the CDR3: TGTGCCAGCAGCTTGGGGGAGGGGGTAAGGATGCAGTATTTT.

The gene calls are TRBV18 and TRBJ2-2; TRBD2 aligns across 7 bases. With V trimmed by 0 bases and J by 3 bases, 4 bases remained unmatched. CDR3 length equals 16 residues. In germline, CDR1 is KGHSH, CDR2 LQKENI. The CDR3 sequence: CASSPPSGGDTGELFF. The CDR3 nucleotides read TGTGCCAGCTCACCACCGTCGGGGGGTGACACCGGGGAGCTGTTTTTT.

The chain has TRBV6-5 and TRBJ2-7; TRBD2 might be the D (6 bases). The CDR3 totals 16 residues. Germline loops: CDR1 MNHEY, CDR2 SVGAGI. V was trimmed by 2 bases and J by 0 bases, leaving 14 bases between them. CDR3 region: CASSYPPGRSSYEQYF. Here the CDR3 DNA reads TGTGCCAGCAGTTACCCCCCAGGGAGGAGCTCCTACGAGCAGTACTTC.

The chain joins TRBV19 to TRBJ2-5, with 14 positions matching TRBD2. The CDR3 loop spans 18 amino acids. V shed 5 bases, J shed 5 bases, and the junction held 13 bases outside the gene matches. Germline V gives CDR1 LNHDA, CDR2 SQIVND (reference sequence). The CDR3 reads CASSPGGTSGRRRETQYF. Written as DNA, the CDR3 is TGTGCCAGTAGTCCAGGGGGGACTAGCGGGAGAAGGCGGGAGACCCAGTACTTC.

The V call is TRBV5-1, the J call TRBJ2-3; possible D gene TRBD2, 6 bases. Germline V gene sequence: CDR1 SGHRS, CDR2 YFSETQ. Trimming removed 2 bases from V and 4 bases from J, with 11 bases in between. This CDR3 is built from 14 residues. CDR3 sequence (DNA): TGCGCCAGCAGCTTATCAGCGGGTGCAGATACGCAGTATTTT. Protein sequence: CASSLSAGADTQYF.

This sequence joins TRBV3-1 (or the pseudogene TRBV3-2) and TRBJ2-1; D is possibly TRBD2 (6 bases). The CDR3 is 13 residues long. The ends were cut back, 4 bases at V and 4 bases at J, with 8 bases in the middle. Per the germline V gene, CDR1 is LGHDT and CDR2 is YNNKEL (reference sequence). CDR3 residues: CASSLGLYNEQFF. As DNA, the CDR3 is TGTGCCAGCAGCCTGGGACTTTACAATGAGCAGTTCTTC.

The rearrangement uses TRBV2 and TRBJ2-2; 11 bases align to TRBD2. J gave up 6 bases and V 6 bases, and 6 bases lay outside the gene matches. Germline V gene lookup returns CDR1 SNHLY and CDR2 FYNNEI. The CDR3 is 15 amino acids. CDR3 DNA: TGTGCCAGCAGGGCTACTAGCGGGAGTTCCGGGGAGCTGTTTTTT. Translated, it gives CASRATSGSSGELFF.

The CDR3 DNA sequence: TGTGCCAGCTCCACAGGGGGACAGAATAATTCACCCCTCCACTTT. Residues: CASSTGGQNNSPLHF. The chain has TRBV18 and TRBJ1-6; 8 bases map to TRBD1. The CDR3 extends over 15 amino acids. J was trimmed by 5 bases and V by 6 bases; bases with no gene match: 6. Germline V lookup: CDR1 KGHSH, CDR2 LQKENI.

The rearrangement links TRBV3-1 (or the pseudogene TRBV3-2) to TRBJ1-2, with TRBD1 matching over 7 bases. CDR1 LGHDT and CDR2 YNNKEL come from the germline V gene (reference sequence). The CDR3 is 15 amino acids. V dropped 3 bases and J dropped 4; count of bases not matched to a gene: 8. The CDR3 DNA reads TGTGCCAGCAGCCAGAACAGGGGACTTTCCTATGGCTACACCTTC. Translating it yields CASSQNRGLSYGYTF.

This rearrangement joins TRBV6-5 to TRBJ1-5, with D hard to call. V was shortened by 8 bases and J by 6 bases, with 17 bases between the two germline ends. This CDR3 has 14 amino acids. Germline loops: CDR1 MNHEY, CDR2 SVGAGI. Written as DNA, the CDR3 is TGTGCCAGCGGTCTTTCAGGAGGCGGTCAGCCCCAGCATTTT. It codes for CASGLSGGGQPQHF.